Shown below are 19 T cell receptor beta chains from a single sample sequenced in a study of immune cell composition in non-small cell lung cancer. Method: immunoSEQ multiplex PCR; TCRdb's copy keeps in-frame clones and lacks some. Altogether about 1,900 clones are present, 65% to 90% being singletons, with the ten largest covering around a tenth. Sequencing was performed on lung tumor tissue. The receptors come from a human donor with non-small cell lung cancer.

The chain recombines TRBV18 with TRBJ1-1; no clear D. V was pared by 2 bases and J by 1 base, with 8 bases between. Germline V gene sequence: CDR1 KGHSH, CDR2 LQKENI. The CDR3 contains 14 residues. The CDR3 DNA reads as TGTGCCAGCTCACCAGGAACCACGAACACTGAAGCTTTCTTT. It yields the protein CASSPGTTNTEAFF.

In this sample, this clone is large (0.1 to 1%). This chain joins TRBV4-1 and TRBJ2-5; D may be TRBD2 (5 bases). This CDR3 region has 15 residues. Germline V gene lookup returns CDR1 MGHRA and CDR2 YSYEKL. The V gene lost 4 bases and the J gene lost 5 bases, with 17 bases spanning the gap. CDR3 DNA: TGCGCCAGCAGCCCCGAGGACTCACCTCGCGAGACCCAGTACTTC. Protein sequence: CASSPEDSPRETQYF.

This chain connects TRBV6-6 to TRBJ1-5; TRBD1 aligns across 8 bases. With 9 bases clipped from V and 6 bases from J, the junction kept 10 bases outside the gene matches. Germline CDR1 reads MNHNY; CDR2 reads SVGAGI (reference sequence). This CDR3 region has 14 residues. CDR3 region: CASLWAGGSQPQHF. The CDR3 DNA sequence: TGTGCCAGTTTATGGGCAGGGGGCTCTCAGCCCCAGCATTTT.

The CDR3 DNA follows: TGTGCCAGCAGCGAGGGGGGCTCTAACTATGGCTACACCTTC. Its translation is CASSEGGSNYGYTF. The chain has TRBV7-8 and TRBJ1-2; possible D gene TRBD1, 6 bases. Germline loops: CDR1 SGHVS, CDR2 FQNEAQ. The CDR3 length is 14 residues. Trimming shortened V by 5 bases and J by 0 bases, and 10 bases separated the two germline ends.

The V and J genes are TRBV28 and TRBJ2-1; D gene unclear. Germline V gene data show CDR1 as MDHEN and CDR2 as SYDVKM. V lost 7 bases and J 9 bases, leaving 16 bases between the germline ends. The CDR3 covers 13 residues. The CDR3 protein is CASTRPGRSEQFF. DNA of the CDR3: TGTGCCAGCACTCGCCCAGGACGCTCTGAGCAGTTCTTC.

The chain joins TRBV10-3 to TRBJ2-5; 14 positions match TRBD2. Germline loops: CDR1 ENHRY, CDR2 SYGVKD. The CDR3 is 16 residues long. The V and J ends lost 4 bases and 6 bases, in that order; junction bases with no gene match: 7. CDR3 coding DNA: TGTGCCATCAGTGCTACTGGACTAGCGGGGGGTAAGACCCAGTACTTC. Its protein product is CAISATGLAGGKTQYF.

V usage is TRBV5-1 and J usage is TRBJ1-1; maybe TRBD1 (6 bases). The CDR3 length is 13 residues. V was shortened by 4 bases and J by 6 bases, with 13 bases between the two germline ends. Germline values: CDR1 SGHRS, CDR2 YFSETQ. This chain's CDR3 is CASSDLTGSEAFF. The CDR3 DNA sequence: TGCGCCAGCAGCGACTTAACAGGGTCTGAAGCTTTCTTT.

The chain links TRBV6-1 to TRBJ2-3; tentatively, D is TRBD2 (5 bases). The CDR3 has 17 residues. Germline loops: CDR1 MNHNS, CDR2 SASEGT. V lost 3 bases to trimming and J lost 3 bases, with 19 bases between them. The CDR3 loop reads CASSDPPLVSRTDTQYF. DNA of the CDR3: TGTGCCAGCAGTGACCCCCCACTAGTCAGCAGAACAGATACGCAGTATTTT.

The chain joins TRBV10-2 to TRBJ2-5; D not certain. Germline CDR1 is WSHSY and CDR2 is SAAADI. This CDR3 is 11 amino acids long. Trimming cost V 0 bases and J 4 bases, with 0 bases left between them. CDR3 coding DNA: TGCGCCAGCAGTGAGTCAGAGACCCAGTACTTC. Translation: CASSESETQYF.

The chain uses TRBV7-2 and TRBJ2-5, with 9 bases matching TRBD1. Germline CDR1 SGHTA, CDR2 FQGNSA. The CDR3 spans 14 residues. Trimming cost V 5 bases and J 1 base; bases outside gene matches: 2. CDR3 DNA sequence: TGTGCCAGCAGCCCACAGGGGGCCCAAGAGACCCAGTACTTC. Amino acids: CASSPQGAQETQYF.

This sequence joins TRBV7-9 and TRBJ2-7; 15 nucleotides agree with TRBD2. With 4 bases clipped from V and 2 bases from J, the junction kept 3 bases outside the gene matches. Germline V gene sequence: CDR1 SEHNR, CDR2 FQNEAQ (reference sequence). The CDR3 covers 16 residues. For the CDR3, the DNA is TGTGCCAGCAGCTCCCGGACTAGCGGGAGGGCCTACGAGCAGTACTTC. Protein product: CASSSRTSGRAYEQYF. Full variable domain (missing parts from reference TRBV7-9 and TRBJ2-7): DTGVSQNPRHKITKRGQNVTFRCDPISEHNRLYWYRQTLGQGPEFLTYFQNEAQLEKSRLLSDRFSAERPKGSFSTLEIQRTEQGDSAMYLCASSSRTSGRAYEQYFGPGTRLTVT.

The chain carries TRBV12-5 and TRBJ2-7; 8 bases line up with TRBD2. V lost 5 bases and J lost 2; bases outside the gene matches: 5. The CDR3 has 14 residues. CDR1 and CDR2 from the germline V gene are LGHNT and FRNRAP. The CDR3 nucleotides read TGTGCTAGTGGTGGATCGGGGGGGACCTACGAGCAGTACTTC. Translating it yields CASGGSGGTYEQYF.

The CDR3, as DNA: TGTGCCAGCAGCTTAGCACTCTATAATTCACCCCTCCACTTT. It codes for CASSLALYNSPLHF. This chain uses TRBV11-2 with TRBJ1-6; D not resolved. Between the trimmed V and J ends, which lost 1 base and 3 bases, there was a span of 4 bases. Per germline, CDR1 SGHAT and CDR2 FQNNGV. This CDR3 comprises 14 residues.

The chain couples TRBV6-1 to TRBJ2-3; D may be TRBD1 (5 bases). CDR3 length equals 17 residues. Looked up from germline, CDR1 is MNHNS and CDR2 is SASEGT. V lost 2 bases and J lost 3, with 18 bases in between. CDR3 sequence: CASSESRGEKGTDTQYF. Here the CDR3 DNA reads TGTGCCAGCAGTGAAAGTAGGGGTGAAAAAGGTACAGATACGCAGTATTTT.

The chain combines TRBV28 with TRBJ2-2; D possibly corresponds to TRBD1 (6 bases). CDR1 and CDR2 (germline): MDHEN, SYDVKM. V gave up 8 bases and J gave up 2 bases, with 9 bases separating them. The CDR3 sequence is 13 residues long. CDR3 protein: CASGTTNTGELFF. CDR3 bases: TGTGCCAGCGGGACAACAAACACCGGGGAGCTGTTTTTT.

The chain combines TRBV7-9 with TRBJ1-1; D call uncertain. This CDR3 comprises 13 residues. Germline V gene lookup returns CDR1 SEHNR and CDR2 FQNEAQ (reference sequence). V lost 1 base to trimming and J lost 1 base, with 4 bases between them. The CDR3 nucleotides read TGTGCCAGCAGCTTAGTCCGGAACACTGAAGCTTTCTTT. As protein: CASSLVRNTEAFF.

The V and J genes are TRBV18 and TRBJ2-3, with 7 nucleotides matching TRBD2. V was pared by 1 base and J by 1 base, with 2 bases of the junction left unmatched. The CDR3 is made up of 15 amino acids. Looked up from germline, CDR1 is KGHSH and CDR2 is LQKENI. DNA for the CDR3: TGTGCCAGCTCACCACGGGAGGGTCGCACAGATACGCAGTATTTT. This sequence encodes CASSPREGRTDTQYF. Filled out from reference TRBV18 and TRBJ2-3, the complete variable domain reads NAGVMQNPRHLVRRRGQEARLRCSPMKGHSHVYWYRQLPEEGLKFMVYLQKENIIDESGMPKERFSAEFPKEGPSILRIQQVVRGDSAAYFCASSPREGRTDTQYFGPGTRLTVL.

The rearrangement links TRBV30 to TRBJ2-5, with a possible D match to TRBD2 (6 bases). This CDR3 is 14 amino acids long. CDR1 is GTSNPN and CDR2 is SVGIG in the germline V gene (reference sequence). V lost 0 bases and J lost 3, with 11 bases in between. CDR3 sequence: CAWSVQPGEETQYF. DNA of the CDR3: TGTGCCTGGAGTGTACAACCGGGGGAAGAGACCCAGTACTTC.

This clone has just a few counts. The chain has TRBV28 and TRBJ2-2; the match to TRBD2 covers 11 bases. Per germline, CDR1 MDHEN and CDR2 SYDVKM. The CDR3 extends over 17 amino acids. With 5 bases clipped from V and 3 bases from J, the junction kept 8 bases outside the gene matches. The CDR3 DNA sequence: TGTGCCAGCAGTGGGATAGCGGGAGGGCCGGACACCGGGGAGCTGTTTTTT. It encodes CASSGIAGGPDTGELFF.